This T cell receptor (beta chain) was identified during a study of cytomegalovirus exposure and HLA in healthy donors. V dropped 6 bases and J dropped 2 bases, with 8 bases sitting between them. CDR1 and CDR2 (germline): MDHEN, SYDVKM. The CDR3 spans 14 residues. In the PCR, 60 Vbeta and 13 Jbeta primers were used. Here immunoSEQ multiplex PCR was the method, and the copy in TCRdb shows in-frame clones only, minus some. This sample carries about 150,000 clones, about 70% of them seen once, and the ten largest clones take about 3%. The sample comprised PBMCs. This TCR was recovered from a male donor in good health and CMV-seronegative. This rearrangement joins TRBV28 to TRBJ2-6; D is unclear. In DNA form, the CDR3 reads TGTGCCAGCAGCGTAAGAGCTGGGGCCAACGTCCTGACTTTC. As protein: CASSVRAGANVLTF.